Reported below is one T cell receptor (beta chain). This sample stems from a study of T cell responses to AZD1222 COVID-19 vaccine. CDR3 length: 11 residues. V was trimmed by 5 bases and J by 1 base, leaving 6 bases between them. Germline loops: CDR1 GTSNPN, CDR2 SVGIG (reference sequence). Assay: immunoSEQ multiplex PCR; the TCRdb copy retains only in-frame clones and omits some. The sample holds some 130,000 clones, around 90% seen once. The sample in question was peripheral blood, obtained 28 days after the second AZD1222 dose. The sequence came from an adult who received the AZD1222 COVID-19 vaccine. The chain couples TRBV30 to TRBJ2-7; D remains unclear. For the CDR3, the DNA is TGTGCCTGGGACCGATCCTACGAGCAGTACTTC. This translates into CAWDRSYEQYF.